This T cell receptor beta chain originates from a study of cytomegalovirus exposure and HLA in healthy donors (dated by TCRdb to 2017 to 2019). Background for the entire study: An earlier analysis of approximately 590 of the donors reported more than 250 Gb of sequence data and some 100 million unique TCR beta sequences from roughly 200 million T cells. Donor age, sex, ethnicity and CMV serostatus were collected together with the repertoire data. The number of typed donors differed by locus: about 620-640 for A, B, C, DRB1 and DQB1; 500 to 550 for DQA1; approximately 600 for DPA1; and 400 to 480 for DPB1. Among under 450 genotyped donors of the cohort, an average of around 240,000 unique TCR beta nucleotide sequences were sequenced per donor, approximately 20% of them non-productive. Besides the first cohort of 500 to 700 subjects, a separate validation cohort made up of roughly 130 different subjects was used. A later genetic analysis took genome-wide SNP genotypes for about three fifths of the 666 donors and used that subset as a discovery cohort. Of the approximately 400 genotyped donors, 75% to 85% were placed in the genetic ancestry cluster associated with self-reported Caucasian donors. Using immunosequencing, the study profiled T cell repertoires from fewer than 700 subjects and related those repertoires to cytomegalovirus serostatus. Rather than drawing on any new phenotypic data, the later analysis identified candidate immune exposures from TCR beta sequences and the way those sequences occurred across donors. The study aimed to test whether cataloging public T cell receptors could reveal signatures of past pathogen exposure. Every repertoire in the discovery cohort had been generated on one and the same sequencing platform. A later analysis re-analyzed previously published TCR beta repertoires from 666 donors and added high-resolution HLA genotyping to study TCR occurrence patterns. To decide whether each TCR beta V gene segment behaved as functional or pseudogenic, an earlier analysis of fewer than 750 of the donors relied on high-throughput TCR beta sequencing. The study combined high-throughput TCR immunosequencing, statistical association of individual TCRs with disease status, and machine learning to predict cytomegalovirus infection status. An early release that covered roughly 600 HLA-typed donors contained 250 to 350 gigabases of sequencing data and around 80 million unique TCR sequences. HLA typing covered class I and class II loci at four-digit resolution. Because of strong linkage in the cohort, 5 or 6 DR-DQ haplotypes were treated as single units for association and clustering. Overall study outcomes, separate from this receptor: The study listed 150 to 200 TCR beta chains as associated with cytomegalovirus. While some public TCRs were present in many individuals, most TCR sequences turned up only very rarely across donors. An earlier analysis of around 500 of the donors showed that most TCR beta V segments appeared in productive rearrangements either about 87% or about 30% of the time, which broadly matched IMGT annotations. According to a later analysis, parvovirus B19, influenza, CMV and Epstein-Barr virus appeared linked to several top co-occurrence clusters. Presence/absence analyses assumed roughly uniform sequencing depth across donors, an assumption that may not hold. In this cohort, only TCR beta chains were sequenced, and detectable features were limited by the absence of alpha or paired-chain data. Compared with equally common non-associated chains, HLA-associated TCR beta chains in a later analysis were more clonally expanded and had lower generation probabilities. V-gene and J-gene trimming of TCR beta chains was associated with a missense DCLRE1C variant in a later genetic analysis, and the association was replicated in an independent cohort. The earlier analysis of some 560 of the donors excluded fewer than 20 rarely observed V segments, including chromosome 9 orphons, because counts were too low. The classifier was reported to diagnose cytomegalovirus status with high specificity and sensitivity in both the original cohort and the validation cohort. The only immune exposure information available for the cohort was CMV serostatus. A further reported finding was that TCR beta sequences accurately predicted the HLA-A and HLA-B alleles for most subjects in the first cohort. Because HLA typing was missing for some donors at each locus, association tests included only the typed subset. In vitro tests confirmed that a few of the cytomegalovirus-associated TCR beta chains recognize cytomegalovirus antigens. A cluster of highly shared sequence variants was judged likely to represent a technical artifact of the sequencing pipeline. At a false discovery rate of 0.05, a later analysis linked about 16,000 TCR beta sequences to specific HLA alleles. In a later analysis, most CMV-associated TCR beta chains were found to appear HLA-restricted, with HLA associations seemingly driven largely by CMV exposure. In a later genetic analysis, fewer N-insertions in productive TCRs were reported among donors in an Asian-associated ancestry cluster than the approximately 710-donor mean. Correlated functional status among segregating V segments might reflect linkage disequilibrium, but an unknown experimental factor could not be ruled out. In a later analysis, the rate of TCR association differed among HLA loci, with DRB1 alleles having the most associated TCRs and HLA-C alleles having the fewest. When HLA alleles, especially DR and DQ, strongly co-occurred, TCR associations were difficult to assign to individual alleles. The authors suggested that the approach could potentially be extended to other disease states and immunological phenotypes. Some IMGT-functional V segments, including TRBV6-2 and TRBV6-3, could not be told apart with the 87-base-pair reads, so those segments were excluded.

The trim is 3 bases for V and 5 bases for J, with a gap of 7 bases between the germline ends. The germline V gene (reference sequence) yields DFQATT for CDR1 and SNEGSKA for CDR2. Including cysteine and phenylalanine, the CDR3 has 11 amino acids. Only CDR3 DNA remains: 33 bases, in frame from the first base. In total, around 600 healthy bone marrow donors made up the cohort. At the time of sampling, all cohort members were nominally healthy, though unrecorded immune exposures were likely present. The donor tested CMV seronegative, placing the donor among the 350 or so seronegative members of the cohort. Each donor provided a peripheral blood sample, and peripheral blood mononuclear cells were used for TCR beta sequencing. Genomic DNA extraction from the blood cell samples was performed with the Qiagen DNeasy Blood Extraction Kit. A remark on this clone: Its cognate antigen has yet to be identified. No qualities accompany the bases; no much larger clone lies one base away.

Library preparation employed the immunoSEQ multiplex PCR assay. A mixture of 60 forward primers for TCR Vbeta segments and 13 reverse primers for TCR Jbeta segments was used in the multiplex PCR. The CDR3 region of rearranged TCR beta genes was amplified from genomic DNA with a multiplex PCR assay. On the Illumina HiSeq System, the amplified TCR beta libraries were sequenced as 87-base-pair reads. The paper's data handling went like this. A later analysis tallied roughly 78 million unique TCR beta chains across the 600 to 700 repertoires, and some 10 million of those chains were shared by two or more donors. Raw reads were error-corrected and collapsed into unique sequences with a nearest-neighbor algorithm that merged closely related sequences to remove PCR and sequencing errors. V, D and J gene segments were assigned by aligning CDR3 sequences to IMGT reference sequences. For a sequence to be retained, at least a six-nucleotide match to both a V gene segment and a J gene segment was required. A rearrangement was called productive if the CDR3 had no stop codons and remained in frame with V and J, and every other rearrangement was called non-productive. Following IMGT convention, CDR3 was defined as the stretch from the second conserved V-encoded cysteine to the conserved J-encoded phenylalanine. The earlier analysis of about 560 of the donors excluded any sequence lacking an unambiguous match to a single V gene segment. In an earlier analysis of several hundred of the donors, V segments were called functional above 56.7% productive rearrangements and were called segregating when the between-donor standard deviation exceeded 5%. To diagnose cytomegalovirus status from the catalog of TCR beta chain sequences, a statistical classification framework was built. In a later analysis, TCR nucleotide sequences were compared against IMGT/GENE-DB human TR gene sequences so that V and J genes could be assigned. In a later analysis, CDR3 sequences and most-parsimonious VDJ recombination scenarios were assigned using the TCRdist pipeline. In a later analysis, every TCR beta chain was defined by the combination of its CDR3 amino acid sequence and its V-gene family, and reads without a unique V-gene family were dropped. As a way to deal with suspected cross-contamination and a sequencing artifact, a later analysis dropped nearly 600 nucleotide sequences that were highly shared and had low generation probability. In a later analysis, a clonal expansion index for each public chain was calculated from normalized within-repertoire ranks of inferred template counts. In a later analysis, generation probabilities were computed using a VDJ recombination model fitted to out-of-frame rearrangements, and the results were checked against IGoR. In a later analysis, hypergeometric tests were used to score TCR-TCR, TCR-HLA and TCR-CMV co-occurrence, with a repertoire-size bias correction applied to TCR pairs. False discovery rates were estimated in a later analysis by permuting HLA or CMV assignments 20 times. In a later analysis, co-occurring TCRs were grouped using DBSCAN, and TCRdist sequence similarity was added for clustering within HLA-allele-positive subsets. Co-occurrence clustering excluded repertoires with fewer than 30,000 or more than 120,000 public chains, plus five with anomalous nucleotide sharing. TCRdb's version of the immuneACCESS table is confined to in-frame rearrangements and falls short of the full clone set. An unresolved V gene accounts for under half of the shortfall where checked; the remainder is of unknown origin. For V, J and clone size, that table is used; D and trimming come from the DNA. This sample holds under 90,000 clones; roughly 77% were observed only once. The ten largest account for 2% to 2.5% of the sample.

The sequencing sample was made of PBMCs. Recombination joined TRBV20-1 with TRBJ1-1; the D segment cannot be called with confidence. The source is a man in his forties or fifties in good health and CMV-seronegative. The DNA reads TGCAGTGCTAGGGCCCCGACTGAAGCTTTCTTT. Translated, this gives CSARAPTEAFF.